In this sample, the clone carrying this T cell receptor (beta chain) is medium-sized. Its specificity is unknown. This record comes from a study of metastatic and nonmetastatic thyroid tumors. In the study overall: Repertoires were compared across blood and tumor or nodule tissue from malignant and benign thyroid patients.

Per the study methods: Researchers built a distant-metastasis classifier for papillary thyroid cancer that drew on CDR3 differences across clinicopathological groups. With MiXCR, TCRdb reprocessed the PCR reads. TCRdb's processing, not the study's, gives the V and J calls here. The sample has approximately 15,000 clones, about 20% seen once. Unmatched junction bases numbered 4, after V lost 2 bases and J lost 4 bases. The CDR3 length is 14 residues. Broader study findings: For both blood and tumor, malignant thyroid tumors reportedly showed significantly higher TCR beta diversity than benign nodules did.

Thyroid surgery was performed in patients who had received no treatment beforehand. The chain couples TRBV12-3 or TRBV12-4 to TRBJ1-1; 7 bases line up with TRBD1. Material: blood. This receptor was obtained from a female donor with papillary thyroid cancer or a benign thyroid nodule (not recorded which). Some clones in this sample may be carry-over from other donors' samples. DNA of the CDR3: TGTGCCAGCAGTTTAAACCAGGGGGGCACTGAAGCTTTCTTT. The encoded protein is CASSLNQGGTEAFF.